The T cell receptor beta chain described here comes from a study of shared clonotypes between healthy human individuals (TCRdb year 2020). Broadly, across the study: The cohort comprised a couple of women and a few men aged 18 to 49 years. Per donor, three plates each were used for CD4 naive and CD4 memory, two for CD8 naive, and one for CD8 memory. To estimate repertoire size and how much clonotypes are shared between individuals, the study performed deep sequencing of blood TCR repertoires from roughly five healthy adults. To increase sequencing depth and limit assay-specific biases, different laboratories used diverse techniques to prepare libraries and sequence TCR repertoires. Each donor's leukapheresis produced roughly between about 0.8 and 8.9 billion PBMCs. Overall results and qualifications from the work: Sampling was restricted to blood, and TCR repertoires in tissue are likely to differ from TCR repertoires in blood. When a few donors were compared, the shared fraction of clonotypes was about 5.5% for naive CD4, more than 3% for naive CD8, 2% to 2.5% for memory CD4, and about 0.36% for memory CD8. Based on pairwise subsampling, the degree of clonotype sharing among donors was expected to be affected by sequencing depth. Even with the large sequencing depth, rarefaction of the sorted-subset datasets indicated that sequencing was incomplete. Compared with non-shared clonotypes, the clonotypes found in all four sorted-subset donors had higher generation probabilities. Naive subsets generally had larger estimated clonotype richness than memory subsets. Because the study included only a small number of donors, the genetic and exposure-history diversity represented was limited.

The CDR3 has 15 amino acids, counting the end cysteine and phenylalanine. Only the CDR3 region is kept as DNA, spanning 45 bases read in frame from base 1. According to the germline V gene, CDR1 reads SGHVS and CDR2 reads FQNEAQ. V was cut back by 5 bases and J by 6 bases, leaving a gap of 18 bases between them. Concerning this clone itself: Its specific antigen is unknown. One base away there is no much larger clone; base qualities are not given.

Using the deep immunoSEQ assay, multiplex PCR amplified TCR CDR3 regions from genomic DNA. Genomic DNA extracted from each cell subset was distributed evenly over all wells of several immunoSEQ 96-well plates, and each plate served as one replicate. For sorted subsets, approximately 200 ng of genomic DNA, equivalent to some 33,000 T cell genomes, went into each replicate PCR. Purified libraries were quantified with a Qubit 3.0 fluorometer, sized on a Bioanalyzer 2100, and re-quantified with the KAPA Library Quantification kit. A separate single-read 150-cycle Illumina NextSeq 550 flow cell was used to sequence each immunoSEQ 96-well plate. The study's own analysis went as follows. The immunoSEQ output contained only junctional sequences without quality scores, so filtering could not match that applied to full-length reads. To assign V/J genes and CDR3, sequences were annotated using PyIR, a Python wrapper for IgBLAST v1.9, with IMGT germline references. Reads were filtered out if the reads had weak V/J assignments (E-value above 1e-6), no CDR3, stop codons, out-of-frame junctions, or ambiguous translated residues. V3J clonotypes were defined as sequences sharing an identical inferred V gene, J gene, and CDR3 amino acid sequence. To compute the percentage overlap between repertoires, the number of shared unique clonotypes was divided by the size of the smaller repertoire. RTK rarefaction, the Chao1 estimator, and Recon v2.1 estimates of unobserved clonotypes were used to assess repertoire richness. Generation probabilities for all TCRbeta clonotypes obtained by the gDNA method from a handful of donors were computed using OLGA. Entries here come from immuneACCESS through TCRdb and include only in-frame sequences with V and J called. Some clones fail to appear in such tables; in the studies checked, an unresolved V gene covers under half of the shortfall, and the cause of the remainder is unknown. V, J and clone size were drawn from that table, and D and trimming were deduced from the DNA. For this sample the table gives approximately 840,000 clones, of which around 96% were detected only once. The ten largest account for less than 0.25% of the sample.

CD8 naive samples consisted of CD45RO-negative cells that were positively selected for CCR7, yielding a CD45RA+CCR7+ population without TemRA cells. Donors were healthy HIV-negative adults with no recently reported acute infections or vaccinations. Only Caucasian adults living in Nashville, Tennessee, USA were represented among the donors. After blood collection by leukapheresis, PBMCs were isolated using Ficoll-Histopaque density gradient centrifugation and then cryopreserved in the vapor phase of liquid nitrogen. Analytical flow cytometry was used to check the purity and quantity of each magnetically sorted T cell population. Each sorted fraction had its genomic DNA isolated and then quantified by UV absorbance on a Nanodrop 2000c.

The chain was built from TRBV7-8 and TRBJ2-3; TRBD2 is a possible D gene, resting on 7 matching bases. The origin of this receptor is a man aged 25 to 45 in good health. Sequenced material: naive CD8+ T cells sorted from blood. The sample's cell subset or site, from its label and the paper: CD45RA+CCR7+. At the DNA level, the sequence is TGTGCCAGCAGCCCCAGGCGGGGGCTAATGGATACGCAGTATTTT. This encodes CASSPRRGLMDTQYF.